The subject of this entry is one TCR beta chain. Its antigen is unidentified. The record originates from a study of T cells in localized non-small cell lung cancer. Study-level findings and limits: Within adjacent lung there appeared a median roughly 60 of the top 100 tumor clones.

Clones were sequenced by immunoSEQ multiplex PCR, and TCRdb holds only the in-frame ones, with some missing. The sample contains tens of thousands of clones, roughly 94% of which appear only once. This CDR3 is 12 amino acids long. Trimming cost V 4 bases and J 7 bases, with 9 bases left between them. Germline CDR1 is SGHRS and CDR2 is YFSETQ. This receptor was obtained from a woman between 40 and 69 years old with stage I lung adenocarcinoma. Sequenced material: peripheral blood, taken before any cancer treatment. J is TRBJ1-3 and V is TRBV5-1, with D hard to call. This chain's CDR3 is CASSPLGNTIYF. The CDR3 DNA reads TGCGCCAGCAGCCCCCTCGGGAACACCATATATTTT.